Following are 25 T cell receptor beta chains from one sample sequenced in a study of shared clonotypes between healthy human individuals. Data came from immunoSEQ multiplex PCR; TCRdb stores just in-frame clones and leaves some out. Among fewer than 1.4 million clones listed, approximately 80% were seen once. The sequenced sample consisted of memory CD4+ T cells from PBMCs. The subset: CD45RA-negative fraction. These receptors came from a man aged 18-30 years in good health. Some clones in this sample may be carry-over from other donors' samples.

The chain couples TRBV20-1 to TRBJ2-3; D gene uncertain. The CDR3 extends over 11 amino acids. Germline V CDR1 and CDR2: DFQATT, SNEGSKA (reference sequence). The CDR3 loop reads CFRVPPDTQYF. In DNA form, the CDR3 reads TGCTTCCGGGTCCCCCCAGATACGCAGTATTTT.

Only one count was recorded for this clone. The CDR3 protein is CASSSTQTFSSYEQYF. The CDR3 DNA follows: TGTGCCAGCAGTTCCACCCAGACCTTTTCATCCTACGAGCAGTACTTC. The chain combines TRBV28 with TRBJ2-7; no firm D call. CDR3 length: 16 amino acids. The germline gives CDR1 MDHEN, CDR2 SYDVKM. The ends were cut back, 4 bases at V and 1 base at J, with 17 bases in the middle.

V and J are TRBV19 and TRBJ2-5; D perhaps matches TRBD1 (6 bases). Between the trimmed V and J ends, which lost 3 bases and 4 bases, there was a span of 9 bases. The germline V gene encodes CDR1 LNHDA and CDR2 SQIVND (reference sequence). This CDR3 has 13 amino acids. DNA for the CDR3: TGTGCCAGTAGTATGTCCAGGGGAGAGACCCAGTACTTC. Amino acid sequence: CASSMSRGETQYF.

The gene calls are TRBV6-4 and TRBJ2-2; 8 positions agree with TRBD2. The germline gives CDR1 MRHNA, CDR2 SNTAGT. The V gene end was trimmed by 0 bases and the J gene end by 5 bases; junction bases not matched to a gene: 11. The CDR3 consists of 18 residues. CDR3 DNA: TGTGCCAGCAGTGACTCGTTTGTGTTAGCGGGACGGACCGGGGAGCTGTTTTTT. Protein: CASSDSFVLAGRTGELFF.

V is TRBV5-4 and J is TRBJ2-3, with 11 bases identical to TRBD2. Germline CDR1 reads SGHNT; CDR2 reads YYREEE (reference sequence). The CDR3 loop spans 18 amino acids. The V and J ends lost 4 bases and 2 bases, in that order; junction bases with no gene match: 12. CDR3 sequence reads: CASSRRLAGSPTTDTQYF. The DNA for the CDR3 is TGTGCCAGCAGCCGGAGACTAGCGGGATCCCCTACCACAGATACGCAGTATTTT.

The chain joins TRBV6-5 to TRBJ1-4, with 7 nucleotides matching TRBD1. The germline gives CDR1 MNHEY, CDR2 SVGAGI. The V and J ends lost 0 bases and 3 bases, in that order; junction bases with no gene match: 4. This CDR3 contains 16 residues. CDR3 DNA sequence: TGTGCCAGCAGTTACTCAGGGGGCCTTTCTAATGAAAAACTGTTTTTT. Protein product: CASSYSGGLSNEKLFF.

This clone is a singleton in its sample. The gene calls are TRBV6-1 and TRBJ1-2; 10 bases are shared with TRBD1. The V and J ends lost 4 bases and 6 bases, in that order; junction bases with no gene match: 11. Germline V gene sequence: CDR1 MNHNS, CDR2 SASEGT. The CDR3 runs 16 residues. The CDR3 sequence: CASSARPGQGRDGYTF. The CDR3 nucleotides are TGTGCCAGCAGTGCCAGACCGGGACAGGGGAGGGATGGCTACACCTTC.

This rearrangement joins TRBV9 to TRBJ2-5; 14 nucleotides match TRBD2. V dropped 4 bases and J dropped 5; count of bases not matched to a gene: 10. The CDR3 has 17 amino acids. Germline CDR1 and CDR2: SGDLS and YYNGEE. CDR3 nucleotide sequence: TGTGCCAGCAGCCCCAGGGGACTAGCGGGGGATGGGGAGACCCAGTACTTC. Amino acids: CASSPRGLAGDGETQYF.

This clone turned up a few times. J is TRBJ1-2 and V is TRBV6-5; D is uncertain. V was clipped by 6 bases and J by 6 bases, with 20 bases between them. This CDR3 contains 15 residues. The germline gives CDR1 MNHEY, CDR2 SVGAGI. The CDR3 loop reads CASSLGSHPSDGYTF. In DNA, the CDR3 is TGTGCCAGCAGCCTAGGGAGCCACCCTTCAGATGGCTACACCTTC.

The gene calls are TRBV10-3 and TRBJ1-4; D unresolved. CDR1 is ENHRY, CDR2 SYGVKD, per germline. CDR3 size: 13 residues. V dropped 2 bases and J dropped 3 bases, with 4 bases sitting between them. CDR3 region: CAISELSNEKLFF. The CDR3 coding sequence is TGTGCCATCAGTGAGCTGTCTAATGAAAAACTGTTTTTT.

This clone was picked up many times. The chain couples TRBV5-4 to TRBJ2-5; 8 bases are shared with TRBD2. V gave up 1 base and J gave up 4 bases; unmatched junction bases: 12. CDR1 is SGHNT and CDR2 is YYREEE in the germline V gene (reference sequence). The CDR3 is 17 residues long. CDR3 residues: CASSLKRGAGGGETQYF. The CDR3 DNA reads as TGTGCCAGCAGCTTGAAACGGGGGGCGGGAGGCGGAGAGACCCAGTACTTC.

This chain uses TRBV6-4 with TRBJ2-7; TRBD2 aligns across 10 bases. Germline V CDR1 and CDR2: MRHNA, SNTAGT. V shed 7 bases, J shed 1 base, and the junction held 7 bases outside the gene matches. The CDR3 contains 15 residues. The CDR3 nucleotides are TGTGCCAGCATCAAACTAGCGGGGTATTCCTACGAGCAGTACTTC. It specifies CASIKLAGYSYEQYF.

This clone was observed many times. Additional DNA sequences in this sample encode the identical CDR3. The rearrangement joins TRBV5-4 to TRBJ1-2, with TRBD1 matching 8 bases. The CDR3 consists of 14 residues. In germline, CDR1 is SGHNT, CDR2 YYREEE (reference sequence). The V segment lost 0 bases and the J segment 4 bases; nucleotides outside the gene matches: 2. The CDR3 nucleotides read TGTGCCAGCAGCTTGGACAGGGGGGCCTATGGCTACACCTTC. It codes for CASSLDRGAYGYTF.

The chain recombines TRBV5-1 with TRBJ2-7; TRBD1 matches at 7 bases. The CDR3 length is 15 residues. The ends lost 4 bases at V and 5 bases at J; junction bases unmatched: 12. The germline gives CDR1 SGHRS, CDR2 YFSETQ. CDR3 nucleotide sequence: TGCGCCAGCAGCCCTACCACCGGGACAGACCACGAGCAGTACTTC. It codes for CASSPTTGTDHEQYF.

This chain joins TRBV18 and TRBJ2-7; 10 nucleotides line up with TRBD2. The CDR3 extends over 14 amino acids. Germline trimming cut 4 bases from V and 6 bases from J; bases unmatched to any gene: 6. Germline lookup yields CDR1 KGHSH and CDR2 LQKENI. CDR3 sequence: CASSQLAGEFEQYF. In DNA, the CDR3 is TGTGCCAGCTCACAGCTAGCGGGAGAATTCGAGCAGTACTTC.

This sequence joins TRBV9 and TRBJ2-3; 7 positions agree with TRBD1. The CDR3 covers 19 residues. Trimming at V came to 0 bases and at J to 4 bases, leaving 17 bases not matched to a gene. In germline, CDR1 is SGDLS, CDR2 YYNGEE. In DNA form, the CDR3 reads TGTGCCAGCAGCGTAGGATTCGGGGTAAGGGGACAGCAGGCAGATACGCAGTATTTT. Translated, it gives CASSVGFGVRGQQADTQYF.

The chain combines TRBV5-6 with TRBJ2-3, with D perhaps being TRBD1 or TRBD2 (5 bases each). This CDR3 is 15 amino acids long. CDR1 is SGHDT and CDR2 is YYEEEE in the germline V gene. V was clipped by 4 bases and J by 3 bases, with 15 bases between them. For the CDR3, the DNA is TGTGCCAGCAGCCCGGGACGAAAGAAAACAGATACGCAGTATTTT. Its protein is CASSPGRKKTDTQYF.

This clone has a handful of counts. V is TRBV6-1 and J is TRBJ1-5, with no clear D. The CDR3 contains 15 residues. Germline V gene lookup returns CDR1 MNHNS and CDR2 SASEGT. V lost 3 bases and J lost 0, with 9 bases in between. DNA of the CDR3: TGTGCCAGCAGTGATGGACTGTATAGCAATCAGCCCCAGCATTTT. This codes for CASSDGLYSNQPQHF.

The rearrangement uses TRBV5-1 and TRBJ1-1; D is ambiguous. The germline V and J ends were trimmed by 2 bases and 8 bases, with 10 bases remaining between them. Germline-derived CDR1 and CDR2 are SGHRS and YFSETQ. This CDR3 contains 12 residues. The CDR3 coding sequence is TGCGCCAGCAGCTTACCCGAGCGCGAAGCTTTCTTT. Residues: CASSLPEREAFF.

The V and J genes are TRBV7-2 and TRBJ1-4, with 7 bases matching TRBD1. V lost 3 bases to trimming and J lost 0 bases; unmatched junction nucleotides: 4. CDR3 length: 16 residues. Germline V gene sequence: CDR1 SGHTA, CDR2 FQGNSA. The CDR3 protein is CASSFRGTATNEKLFF. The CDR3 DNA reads TGTGCCAGCAGCTTCCGCGGGACAGCAACTAATGAAAAACTGTTTTTT.

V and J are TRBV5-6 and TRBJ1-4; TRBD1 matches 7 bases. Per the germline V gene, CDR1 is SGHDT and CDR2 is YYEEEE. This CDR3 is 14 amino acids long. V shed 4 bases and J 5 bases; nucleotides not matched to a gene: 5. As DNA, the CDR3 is TGTGCCAGCAGCCTAGGGACAGCCAATGAAAAACTGTTTTTT. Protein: CASSLGTANEKLFF.

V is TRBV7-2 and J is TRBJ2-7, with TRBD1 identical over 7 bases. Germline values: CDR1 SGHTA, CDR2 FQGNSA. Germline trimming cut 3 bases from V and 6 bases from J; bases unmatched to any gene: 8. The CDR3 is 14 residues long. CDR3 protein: CASSFRDSSLEQYF. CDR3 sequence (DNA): TGTGCCAGCAGCTTTAGGGACAGTAGCCTCGAGCAGTACTTC.

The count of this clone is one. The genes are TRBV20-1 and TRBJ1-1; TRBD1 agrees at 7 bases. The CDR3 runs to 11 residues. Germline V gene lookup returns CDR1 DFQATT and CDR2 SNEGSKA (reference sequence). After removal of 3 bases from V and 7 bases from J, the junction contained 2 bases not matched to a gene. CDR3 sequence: CSARRDSEAFF. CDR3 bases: TGCAGTGCTAGGCGGGACAGTGAAGCTTTCTTT.

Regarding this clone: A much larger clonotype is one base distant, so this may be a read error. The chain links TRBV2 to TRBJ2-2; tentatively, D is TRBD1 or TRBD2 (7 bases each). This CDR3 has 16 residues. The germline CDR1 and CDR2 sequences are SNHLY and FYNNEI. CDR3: CASRPGGGTNTGEPFF. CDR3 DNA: TGTGCCAGCAGGCCAGGGGGAGGGACCAACACCGGGGAGCCGTTTTTT.

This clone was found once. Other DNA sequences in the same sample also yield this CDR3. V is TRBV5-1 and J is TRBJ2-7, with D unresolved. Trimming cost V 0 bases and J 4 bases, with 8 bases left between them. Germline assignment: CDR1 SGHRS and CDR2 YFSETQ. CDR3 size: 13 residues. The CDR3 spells CASSLVVGYEQYF. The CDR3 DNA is TGCGCCAGCAGCTTGGTGGTAGGGTACGAGCAGTACTTC.